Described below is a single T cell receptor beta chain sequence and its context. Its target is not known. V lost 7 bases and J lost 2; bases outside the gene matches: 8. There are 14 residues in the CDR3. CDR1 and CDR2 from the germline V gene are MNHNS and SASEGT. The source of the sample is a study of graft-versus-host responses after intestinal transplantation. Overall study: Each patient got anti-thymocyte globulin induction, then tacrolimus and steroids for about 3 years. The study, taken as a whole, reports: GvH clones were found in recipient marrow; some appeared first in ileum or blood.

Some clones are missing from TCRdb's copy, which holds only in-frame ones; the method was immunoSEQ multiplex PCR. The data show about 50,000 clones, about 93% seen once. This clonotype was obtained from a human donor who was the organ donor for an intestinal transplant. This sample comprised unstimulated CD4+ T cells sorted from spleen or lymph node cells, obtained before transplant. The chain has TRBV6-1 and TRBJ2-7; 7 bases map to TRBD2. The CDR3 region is CASTPSGAPYEQYF. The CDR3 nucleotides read TGTGCCAGCACGCCAAGCGGGGCACCCTACGAGCAGTACTTC.